The 23 T cell receptor beta chains below were found in one sample sequenced in a study of human CD8 memory T cell subsets. Investigators built TCR beta libraries using UMI-labeled 5' RACE. Following a re-call of the 5' RACE reads, TCRdb has one entry per CDR3 protein and lacks DNA. Here the sample table reports approximately 5,000 distinct CDR3 sequences. The source material was CD8+ effector memory T cells (TEM) sorted from PBMCs. Subset specified: effector memory CD8 T cells, CCR7- CD45RO+ CD95+. Receptor source: a human donor in good health.

V usage is TRBV20-1 and J usage is TRBJ1-5; the D call of TRBD1 rests on TCRdb alone, since no DNA is present to check it. The germline CDR1 and CDR2 sequences are DFQATT and SNEGSKA (reference sequence). This CDR3 has 16 residues. The CDR3 spells CSARDPSQGDNQPQHF.

The rearrangement joins TRBV29-1 to TRBJ2-7; TCRdb indicates TRBD1, and absent DNA this call remains unverified. CDR1 and CDR2 from the germline V gene are SQVTM and ANQGSEA. The CDR3 spans 13 residues. CDR3 region: CSVLGQGTYEQYF.

The V and J genes are TRBV4-3 and TRBJ2-2. Germline V gene data show CDR1 as LGHNA and CDR2 as YSLEER. The CDR3 loop spans 13 amino acids. The chain's CDR3 is CASSQGDIGELFF.

The chain has TRBV4-3 and TRBJ2-1; TCRdb returns TRBD1, unconfirmable since there is no DNA. The CDR3 is made up of 15 amino acids. The germline V gene encodes CDR1 LGHNA and CDR2 YSLEER. The CDR3 region is CASSHTGELSNEQFF.

This clonotype shows up as medium-sized by frequency. The chain carries TRBV6-2 or TRBV6-3 and TRBJ1-1; TCRdb's D call of TRBD1 is untestable without DNA. The CDR3 totals 15 residues. From germline, CDR1 is MNHEY and CDR2 SVGEGT. The CDR3 spells CASSPTGTGAAEAFF.

The V and J genes are TRBV6-1 and TRBJ2-1; TCRdb indicates TRBD2, and absent DNA this call remains unverified. Germline V gene data show CDR1 as MNHNS and CDR2 as SASEGT. The length of the CDR3 is 15 residues. The CDR3: CASSDTSGAYNEQFF.

By frequency, this clonotype is medium-sized. This chain connects TRBV15 to TRBJ1-5; checking the TCRdb D call of TRBD1 is not possible without DNA. Germline V gives CDR1 LNHNV, CDR2 YYDKDF (reference sequence). CDR3 length equals 15 residues. The CDR3 is CATSRAQAGGQPQHF. The variable domain in full, completed from reference TRBV15 and TRBJ1-5, reads DAMVIQNPRYQVTQFGKPVTLSCSQTLNHNVMYWYQQKSSQAPKLLFHYYDKDFNNEADTPDNFQSRRPNTSFCFLDIRSPGLGDTAMYLCATSRAQAGGQPQHFGDGTRLSIL.

The chain is built from TRBV7-6 and TRBJ1-4. Germline CDR1 reads SGHVS; CDR2 reads FNYEAQ. The CDR3 runs to 17 residues. The CDR3 here is CASSSPTEYTTNEKLFF.

This clonotype is medium-sized (0.01 to 0.1%) by frequency. The chain links TRBV6-4 to TRBJ2-2. This CDR3 comprises 13 residues. Germline assignment: CDR1 MRHNA and CDR2 SNTAGT. The CDR3 region is CASSSGNTGELFF.

V usage is TRBV6-4 and J usage is TRBJ1-1; as DNA is missing, the TRBD1 call by TCRdb cannot be tested. The CDR3 is 15 residues long. Germline values: CDR1 MRHNA, CDR2 SNTAGT. CDR3: CASSVEATGGTEAFF.

The V and J genes are TRBV30 and TRBJ2-2; TCRdb picks TRBD2, but there is no DNA to check that call. The CDR3 covers 15 residues. The germline V gene encodes CDR1 GTSNPN and CDR2 SVGIG (reference sequence). The CDR3 loop reads CAWSARTRDTGELFF.

This rearrangement joins TRBV10-3 to TRBJ2-7; TCRdb indicates TRBD2, and absent DNA this call remains unverified. CDR3 length: 16 amino acids. Germline CDR1 reads ENHRY; CDR2 reads SYGVKD. The CDR3 loop is CAISGSSGRFPREQYF.

The chain links TRBV7-9 to TRBJ1-6. Germline CDR1 reads SEHNR; CDR2 reads FQNEAQ (reference sequence). CDR3 length equals 14 residues. Here the CDR3 reads CASSFGQSDSPLHF.

V and J are TRBV20-1 and TRBJ1-1; TCRdb designates TRBD1, a call that cannot be tested without DNA. The germline CDR1 and CDR2 sequences are DFQATT and SNEGSKA (reference sequence). The CDR3 has 12 residues. Here the CDR3 reads CNIKTGNTEAFF.

J is TRBJ2-3 and V is TRBV6-4; no DNA is available, so the TRBD1 call from TCRdb remains unchecked. The length of the CDR3 is 16 residues. CDR1 and CDR2 (germline): MRHNA, SNTAGT. The CDR3 loop reads CASSDGQGGGTDTQYF.

The gene calls are TRBV6-4 and TRBJ2-3; TCRdb picks TRBD2, but there is no DNA to check that call. The CDR3 runs 21 residues. In germline, CDR1 is MRHNA, CDR2 SNTAGT. CDR3: CASSDSGGTAPSRFSTDTQYF.

The chain recombines TRBV4-1 with TRBJ1-1; TCRdb proposes TRBD1, but this gene call is untestable without DNA. CDR3 length: 14 residues. Looked up from germline, CDR1 is MGHRA and CDR2 is YSYEKL. CDR3 sequence reads: CASSQTRGQPEAFF.

This clonotype is classed as medium-sized by frequency. The rearrangement uses TRBV7-2 and TRBJ2-1; TCRdb reports TRBD2, a call that lacks DNA to check it against. CDR1 SGHTA and CDR2 FQGNSA come from the germline V gene. The CDR3 has 14 amino acids. CDR3 in amino acids: CASSLLAGDNEQFF.

CDR3 sequence: CASSLYGWNEQFF. This sequence joins TRBV6-5 and TRBJ2-1. The germline V gene has CDR1 MNHEY and CDR2 SVGAGI. The CDR3 sequence is 13 residues long.

This clonotype registers medium-sized (0.01 to 0.1%) by frequency. This chain links TRBV24-1 with TRBJ2-2; checking the TCRdb D call of TRBD1 is not possible without DNA. CDR3 size: 15 residues. The V gene's germline CDR1 is KGHDR and CDR2 SFDVKD. The CDR3 spells CATSDHRKDTGELFF.

The chain employs TRBV5-1 and TRBJ2-7. The germline gives CDR1 SGHRS, CDR2 YFSETQ. This CDR3 has 13 residues. CDR3 sequence: CASSSGLSYEQYF.

V and J are TRBV4-3 and TRBJ2-3; TCRdb's D call of TRBD1 is untestable without DNA. Germline assignment: CDR1 LGHNA and CDR2 YSLEER. There are 16 residues in the CDR3. The CDR3 sequence is CASSQEFGGATDTQYF.

The CDR3 loop is CSIQGAPPGGDEQFF. The chain joins TRBV29-1 to TRBJ2-1; the D gene TCRdb calls, TRBD1, cannot be checked with no DNA. The germline CDR1 and CDR2 sequences are SQVTM and ANQGSEA. This CDR3 contains 15 residues.